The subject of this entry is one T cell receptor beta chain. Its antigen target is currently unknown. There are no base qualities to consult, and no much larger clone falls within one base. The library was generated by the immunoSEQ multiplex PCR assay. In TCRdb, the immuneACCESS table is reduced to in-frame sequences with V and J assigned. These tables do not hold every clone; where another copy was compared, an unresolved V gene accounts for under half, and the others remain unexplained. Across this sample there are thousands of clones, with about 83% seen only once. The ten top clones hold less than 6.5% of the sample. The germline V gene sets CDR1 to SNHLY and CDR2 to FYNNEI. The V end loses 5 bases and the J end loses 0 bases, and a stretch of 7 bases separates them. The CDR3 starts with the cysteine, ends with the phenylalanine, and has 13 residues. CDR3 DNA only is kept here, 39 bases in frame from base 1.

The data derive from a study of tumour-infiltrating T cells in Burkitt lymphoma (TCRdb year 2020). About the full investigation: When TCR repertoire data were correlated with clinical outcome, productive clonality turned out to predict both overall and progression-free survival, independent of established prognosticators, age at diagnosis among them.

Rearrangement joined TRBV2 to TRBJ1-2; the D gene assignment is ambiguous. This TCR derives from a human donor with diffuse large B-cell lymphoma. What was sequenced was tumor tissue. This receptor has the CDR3 CASSLDSNYGYTF. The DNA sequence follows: TGTGCCAGCAGTTTGGACTCTAACTATGGCTACACCTTC.